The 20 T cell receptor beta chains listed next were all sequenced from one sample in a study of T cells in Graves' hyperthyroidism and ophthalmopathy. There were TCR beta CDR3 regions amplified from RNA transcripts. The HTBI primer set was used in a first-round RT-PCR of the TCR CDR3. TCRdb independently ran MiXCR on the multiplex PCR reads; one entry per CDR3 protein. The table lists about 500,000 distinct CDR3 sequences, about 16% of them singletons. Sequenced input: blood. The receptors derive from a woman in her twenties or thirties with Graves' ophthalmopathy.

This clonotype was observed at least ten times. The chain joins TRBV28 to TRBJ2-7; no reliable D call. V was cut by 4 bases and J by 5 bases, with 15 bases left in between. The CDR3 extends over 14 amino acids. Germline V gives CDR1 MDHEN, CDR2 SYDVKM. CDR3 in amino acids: CASSSRSIKDEQYF. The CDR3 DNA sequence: TGTGCCAGCAGTTCCCGGTCGATTAAGGACGAGCAGTACTTC. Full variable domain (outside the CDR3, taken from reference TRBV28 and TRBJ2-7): DVKVTQSSRYLVKRTGEKVFLECVQDMDHENMFWYRQDPGLGLRLIYFSYDVKMKEKGDIPEGYSVSREKKERFSLILESASTNQTSMYLCASSSRSIKDEQYFGPGTRLTVT.

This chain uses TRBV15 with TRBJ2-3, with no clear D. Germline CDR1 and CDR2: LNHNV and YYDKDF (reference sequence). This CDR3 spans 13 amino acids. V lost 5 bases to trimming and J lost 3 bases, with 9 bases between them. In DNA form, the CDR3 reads TGTGCCACCAGCGGAAGGGTTACAGATACGCAGTATTTT. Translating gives CATSGRVTDTQYF.

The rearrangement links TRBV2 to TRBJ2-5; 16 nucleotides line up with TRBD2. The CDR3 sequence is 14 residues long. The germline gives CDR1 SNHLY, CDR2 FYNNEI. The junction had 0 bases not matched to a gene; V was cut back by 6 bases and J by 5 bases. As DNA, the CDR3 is TGTGCCAGCAGGGGACTAGCGGGAGGGGAGACCCAGTACTTC. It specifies CASRGLAGGETQYF.

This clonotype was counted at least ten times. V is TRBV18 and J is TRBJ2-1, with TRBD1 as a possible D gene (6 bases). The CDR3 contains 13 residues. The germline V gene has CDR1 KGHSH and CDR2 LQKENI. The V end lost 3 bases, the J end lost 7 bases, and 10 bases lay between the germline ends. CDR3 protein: CASSPDTGNEQFF. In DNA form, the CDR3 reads TGTGCCAGCTCACCCGATACAGGGAATGAGCAGTTCTTC. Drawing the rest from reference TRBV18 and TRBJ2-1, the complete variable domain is NAGVMQNPRHLVRRRGQEARLRCSPMKGHSHVYWYRQLPEEGLKFMVYLQKENIIDESGMPKERFSAEFPKEGPSILRIQQVVRGDSAAYFCASSPDTGNEQFFGPGTRLTVL.

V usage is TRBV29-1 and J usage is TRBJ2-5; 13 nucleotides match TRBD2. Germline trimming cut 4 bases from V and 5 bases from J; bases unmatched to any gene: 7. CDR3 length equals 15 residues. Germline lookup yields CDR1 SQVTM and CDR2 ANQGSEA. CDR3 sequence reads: CSVVKGLAGVETQYF. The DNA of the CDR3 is TGCAGCGTTGTTAAAGGACTAGCGGGGGTGGAGACCCAGTACTTC.

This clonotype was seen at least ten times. CDR3 DNA: TGCAGTGCTAGCGTACCAGTGCGCGGATCGAACAATGAGCAGTTCTTC. Translation gives CSASVPVRGSNNEQFF. This chain uses TRBV20-1 with TRBJ2-1, with D unresolved. The length of the CDR3 is 16 residues. In germline, CDR1 is DFQATT, CDR2 SNEGSKA (reference sequence). Trimming removed 3 bases at V and 5 bases at J, with 20 bases between.

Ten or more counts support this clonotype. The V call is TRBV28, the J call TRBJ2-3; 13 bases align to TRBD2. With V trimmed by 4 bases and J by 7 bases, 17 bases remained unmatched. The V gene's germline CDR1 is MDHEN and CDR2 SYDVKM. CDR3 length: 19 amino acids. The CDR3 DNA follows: TGTGCCAGCAGTTCCCCCCTTACTAGCGGGAGGGCACACTTGAATACGCAGTATTTT. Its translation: CASSSPLTSGRAHLNTQYF.

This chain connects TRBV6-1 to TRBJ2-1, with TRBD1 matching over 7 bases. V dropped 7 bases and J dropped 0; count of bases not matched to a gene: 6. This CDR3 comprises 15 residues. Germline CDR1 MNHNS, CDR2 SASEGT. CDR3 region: CASTMTGSSYNEQFF. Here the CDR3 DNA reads TGTGCCAGCACCATGACAGGGAGCTCCTACAATGAGCAGTTCTTC.

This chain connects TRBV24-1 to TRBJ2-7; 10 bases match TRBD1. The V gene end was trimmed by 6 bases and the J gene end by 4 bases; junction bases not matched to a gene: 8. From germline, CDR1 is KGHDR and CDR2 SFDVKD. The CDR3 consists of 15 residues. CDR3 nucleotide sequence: TGTGCCACCAGTAACCCGGGACAGGGGATTTACGAGCAGTACTTC. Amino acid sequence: CATSNPGQGIYEQYF.

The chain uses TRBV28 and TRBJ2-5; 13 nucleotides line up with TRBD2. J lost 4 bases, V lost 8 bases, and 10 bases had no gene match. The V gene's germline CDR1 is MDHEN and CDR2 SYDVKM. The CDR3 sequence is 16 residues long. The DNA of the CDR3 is TGTGCCAGCCTTAGCGGACTAGCGGGAGATACAGAGACCCAGTACTTC. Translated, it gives CASLSGLAGDTETQYF.

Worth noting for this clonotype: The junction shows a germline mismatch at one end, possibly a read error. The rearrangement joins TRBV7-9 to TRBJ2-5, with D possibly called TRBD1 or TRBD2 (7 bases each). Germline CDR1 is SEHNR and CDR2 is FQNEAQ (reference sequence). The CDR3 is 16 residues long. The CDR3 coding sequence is TGTGTCAGCAGCCCGCAGGGGGGGGCGGGCGAAGAGACCCAGTACTTC. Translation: CVSSPQGGAGEETQYF. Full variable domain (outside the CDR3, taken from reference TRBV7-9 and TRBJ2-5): DTGVSQNPRHKITKRGQNVTFRCDPISEHNRLYWYRQTLGQGPEFLTYFQNEAQLEKSRLLSDRFSAERPKGSFSTLEIQRTEQGDSAMYLCVSSPQGGAGEETQYFGPGTRLLVL.

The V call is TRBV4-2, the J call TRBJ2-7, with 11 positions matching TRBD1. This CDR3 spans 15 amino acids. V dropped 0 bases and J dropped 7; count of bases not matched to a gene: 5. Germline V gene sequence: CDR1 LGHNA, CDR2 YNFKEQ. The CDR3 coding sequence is TGTGCCAGCAGCCAAGAACAGGACAGGGGGCGGGAGCAGTACTTC. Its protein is CASSQEQDRGREQYF.

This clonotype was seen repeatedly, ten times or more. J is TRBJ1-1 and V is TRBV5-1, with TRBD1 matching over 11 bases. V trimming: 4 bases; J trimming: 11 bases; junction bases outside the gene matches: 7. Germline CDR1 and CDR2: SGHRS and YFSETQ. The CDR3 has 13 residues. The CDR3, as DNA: TGCGCCAGCAGCCTGGACAGGGGGCGTTCGGCTTTCTTT. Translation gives CASSLDRGRSAFF.

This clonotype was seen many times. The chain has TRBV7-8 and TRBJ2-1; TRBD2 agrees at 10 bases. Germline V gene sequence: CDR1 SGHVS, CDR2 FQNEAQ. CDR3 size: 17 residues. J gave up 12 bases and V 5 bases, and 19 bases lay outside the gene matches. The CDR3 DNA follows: TGTGCCAGCAGCCCGCTCATAACAGCGGGAGGGGGTATCGGGCAGTTCTTC. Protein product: CASSPLITAGGGIGQFF.

The DNA for the CDR3 is TGTGCCAGCAGCCCGAGAGGGACTAGCGGGAACACCGGGGAGCTGTTTTTT. Encoded protein: CASSPRGTSGNTGELFF. The chain couples TRBV13 to TRBJ2-2; 11 positions match TRBD2. The ends lost 5 bases at V and 1 base at J; junction bases unmatched: 6. Germline V gene data show CDR1 as PRHDT and CDR2 as FYEKMQ (reference sequence). This CDR3 is built from 17 residues.

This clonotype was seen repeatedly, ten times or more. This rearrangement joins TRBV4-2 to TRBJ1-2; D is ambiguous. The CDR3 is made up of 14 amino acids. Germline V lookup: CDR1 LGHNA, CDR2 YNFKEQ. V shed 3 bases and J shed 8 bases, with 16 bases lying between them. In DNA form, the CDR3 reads TGTGCCAGCAGCCACCGCGACCCTAATCGGGGCTACACCTTC. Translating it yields CASSHRDPNRGYTF.

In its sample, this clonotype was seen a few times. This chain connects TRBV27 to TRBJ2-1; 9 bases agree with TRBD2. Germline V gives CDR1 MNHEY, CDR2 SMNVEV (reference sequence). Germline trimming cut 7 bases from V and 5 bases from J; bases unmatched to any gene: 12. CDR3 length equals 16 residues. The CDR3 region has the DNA TGTGCCAGCACCCCGACTCCGGGACTAGCAAACAATGAGCAGTTCTTC. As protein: CASTPTPGLANNEQFF.

The CDR3 bases are TGTGCCAGCAGCCACTGGGGCGGGGGAGGGGACCAAGAGACCCAGTACTTC. Amino acid sequence: CASSHWGGGGDQETQYF. V is TRBV12-3 or TRBV12-4 and J is TRBJ2-5; 7 bases agree with TRBD2. V was pared by 6 bases and J by 0 bases, with 13 bases of the junction left unmatched. CDR3 size: 17 residues.

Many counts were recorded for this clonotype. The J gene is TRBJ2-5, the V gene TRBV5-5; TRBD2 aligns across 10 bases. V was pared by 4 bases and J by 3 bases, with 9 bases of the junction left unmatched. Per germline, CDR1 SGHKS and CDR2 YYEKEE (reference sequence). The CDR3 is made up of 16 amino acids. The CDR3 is CASSRTGLAGEETQYF. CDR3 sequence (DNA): TGTGCCAGCAGCCGCACAGGGCTAGCGGGGGAAGAGACCCAGTACTTC. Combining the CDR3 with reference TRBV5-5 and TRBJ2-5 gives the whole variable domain DAGVTQSPTHLIKTRGQQVTLRCSPISGHKSVSWYQQVLGQGPQFIFQYYEKEERGRGNFPDRFSARQFPNYSSELNVNALLLGDSALYLCASSRTGLAGEETQYFGPGTRLLVL.

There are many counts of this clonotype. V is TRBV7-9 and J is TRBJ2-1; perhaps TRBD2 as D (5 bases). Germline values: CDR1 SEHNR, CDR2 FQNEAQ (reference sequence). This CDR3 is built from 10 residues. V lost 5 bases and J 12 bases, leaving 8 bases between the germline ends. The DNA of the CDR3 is TGTGCCAGCAGCCTAGGGAGGCAGTTCTTC. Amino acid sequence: CASSLGRQFF. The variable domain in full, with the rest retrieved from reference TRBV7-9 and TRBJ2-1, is DTGVSQNPRHKITKRGQNVTFRCDPISEHNRLYWYRQTLGQGPEFLTYFQNEAQLEKSRLLSDRFSAERPKGSFSTLEIQRTEQGDSAMYLCASSLGRQFFGPGTRLTVL.